These 30 T cell receptor beta chains originate from one sample sequenced in a study of cytomegalovirus exposure and HLA in healthy donors. It was with 60 Vbeta and 13 Jbeta primers that the PCR ran. The method was immunoSEQ multiplex PCR; TCRdb's version includes in-frame clones alone and lacks a portion of them. Of about 180,000 clones in the sample, over 70% were seen once. Input material: PBMCs. These receptors all come from a woman in her 30s in good health and CMV-seronegative.

The chain joins TRBV28 to TRBJ1-5, with TRBD1 identical over 7 bases. The germline gives CDR1 MDHEN, CDR2 SYDVKM. This CDR3 has 17 amino acids. V shed 2 bases and J 4 bases; nucleotides not matched to a gene: 11. CDR3 sequence reads: CASSLLPGQELNQPQHF. For the CDR3, the DNA is TGTGCCAGCAGTTTACTCCCTGGACAGGAACTAAATCAGCCCCAGCATTTT.

The chain employs TRBV4-1 and TRBJ2-1, with D possibly being TRBD2 (6 bases). Germline loops: CDR1 MGHRA, CDR2 YSYEKL. The CDR3 is 15 residues long. Between the trimmed V and J ends, which lost 4 bases and 9 bases, there was a span of 19 bases. The CDR3 nucleotides read TGCGCCAGCAGCCCCGGGAGCACGAACCTCGGTGAGCAGTTCTTC. Translation gives CASSPGSTNLGEQFF.

This chain connects TRBV28 to TRBJ2-2; D is possibly TRBD2 (5 bases). The CDR3 is 14 residues long. Germline CDR1 is MDHEN and CDR2 is SYDVKM. Between the trimmed V and J ends, which lost 6 bases and 7 bases, there was a span of 15 bases. For the CDR3, the DNA is TGTGCCAGCAGCCCCCCGGGATCCATCGGGGAGCTGTTTTTT. Amino acids: CASSPPGSIGELFF.

DNA for the CDR3: TGTGCCATCAGTGAGCGACAGGGTAAGGTCTCCCGTCAGCCCCAGCATTTT. Protein: CAISERQGKVSRQPQHF. This sequence joins TRBV10-3 and TRBJ1-5; TRBD1 matches at 7 bases. Germline V lookup: CDR1 ENHRY, CDR2 SYGVKD. The CDR3 covers 17 residues. The V and J ends lost 2 bases and 6 bases, in that order; junction bases with no gene match: 13.

The chain uses TRBV28 and TRBJ2-7; possible D gene TRBD2, 6 bases. Germline CDR1 MDHEN, CDR2 SYDVKM. Trimming shortened V by 2 bases and J by 3 bases, and 8 bases separated the two germline ends. The CDR3 runs 13 residues. CDR3 amino acids: CASSLPGDYEQYF. The CDR3 DNA sequence: TGTGCCAGCAGTTTACCGGGAGACTACGAGCAGTACTTC.

A few counts support this clone. The J gene is TRBJ1-1, the V gene TRBV28; 8 bases align to TRBD1. The CDR3 consists of 17 residues. Germline values: CDR1 MDHEN, CDR2 SYDVKM. The ends lost 5 bases at V and 0 bases at J; junction bases unmatched: 11. CDR3 loop: CASSSPGQGGMNTEAFF. CDR3 sequence (DNA): TGTGCCAGCAGTAGCCCCGGACAGGGTGGAATGAACACTGAAGCTTTCTTT.

V gene TRBV2 combines with J gene TRBJ2-5, with a possible D match to TRBD2 (7 bases). The J call is in doubt because the DNA end fits TRBJ2-7 better. The CDR3 totals 15 residues. Germline V gene lookup returns CDR1 SNHLY and CDR2 FYNNEI. The CDR3 nucleotides are TGTGCCAGCAGTCAGGCGCGGGGGCCGACCTACGAGCAGTACTTC. Translation: CASSQARGPTYEQYF.

This clone showed up just a few times. The chain couples TRBV5-6 to TRBJ2-2; tentatively, D is TRBD2 (6 bases). The CDR3 has 15 amino acids. V lost 3 bases, J lost 4 bases, and 13 bases lay in between. Per germline, CDR1 SGHDT and CDR2 YYEEEE. CDR3 sequence reads: CASSSVPGSTGELFF. The CDR3, as DNA: TGTGCCAGCAGCTCGGTCCCCGGGAGCACCGGGGAGCTGTTTTTT. Full variable domain (outside the CDR3, taken from reference TRBV5-6 and TRBJ2-2): DAGVTQSPTHLIKTRGQQVTLRCSPKSGHDTVSWYQQALGQGPQFIFQYYEEEERQRGNFPDRFSGHQFPNYSSELNVNALLLGDSALYLCASSSVPGSTGELFFGEGSRLTVL.

V and J are TRBV14 and TRBJ1-2, with D tentatively TRBD1 (6 bases). Per the germline V gene, CDR1 is SGHDN and CDR2 is FVKESK. The CDR3 consists of 13 residues. Trimming stripped 4 bases from V and 5 bases from J, with 11 bases between. CDR3 sequence: CASSPDRRYGYTF. For the CDR3, the DNA is TGTGCCAGCAGCCCCGACAGGAGATATGGCTACACCTTC.

The chain uses TRBV5-6 and TRBJ2-5, with D maybe TRBD2 (5 bases). This CDR3 has 15 residues. CDR1 and CDR2 (germline): SGHDT, YYEEEE. Trimming took 3 bases from V and 3 from J, leaving 15 bases between them. CDR3 sequence reads: CASSYAPRGEETQYF. The CDR3 coding sequence is TGTGCCAGCAGCTACGCCCCACGGGGAGAAGAGACCCAGTACTTC.

This chain connects TRBV6-5 to TRBJ2-3, with 8 bases lining up with TRBD2. From germline, CDR1 is MNHEY and CDR2 SVGAGI. The V and J ends lost 5 bases and 6 bases, in that order; junction bases with no gene match: 7. The CDR3 runs 14 residues. In DNA, the CDR3 is TGTGCCAGCAGTATTAGCGGGGCGAGTGATACGCAGTATTTT. It yields the protein CASSISGASDTQYF.

The table lists this clone with a few counts. J is TRBJ2-7 and V is TRBV11-2, with D perhaps TRBD2 (5 bases). The germline CDR1 and CDR2 sequences are SGHAT and FQNNGV. There are 14 residues in the CDR3. Trimming shortened V by 2 bases and J by 6 bases, and 14 bases separated the two germline ends. The CDR3 sequence is CASSLFPEAGEQYF. The CDR3 DNA is TGTGCCAGCAGCTTATTTCCGGAGGCTGGCGAGCAGTACTTC.

This chain joins TRBV9 and TRBJ2-7, with TRBD1 matching over 8 bases. Per germline, CDR1 SGDLS and CDR2 YYNGEE. The trim removed 2 bases at V and 6 bases at J, leaving 7 bases unmatched. The CDR3 is 14 residues long. CDR3 amino acids: CASSVFDRGPEQYF. The CDR3 region has the DNA TGTGCCAGCAGCGTTTTCGACAGGGGTCCCGAGCAGTACTTC.

The genes are TRBV6-4 and TRBJ2-2, with 9 bases identical to TRBD1. CDR3 length: 16 amino acids. Germline V CDR1 and CDR2: MRHNA, SNTAGT. Unmatched junction bases numbered 5, after V lost 4 bases and J lost 2 bases. CDR3 sequence: CASSGGQGRNTGELFF. In DNA, the CDR3 is TGTGCCAGCAGTGGCGGACAGGGGCGCAACACCGGGGAGCTGTTTTTT.

V and J are TRBV20-1 and TRBJ2-7; D is ambiguous. The CDR3 loop spans 11 amino acids. Per the germline V gene, CDR1 is DFQATT and CDR2 is SNEGSKA (reference sequence). Trimming removed 1 base at V and 3 bases at J, with 4 bases between. The CDR3 loop reads CSARGYYEQYF. The CDR3 DNA is TGCAGTGCTAGAGGCTACTACGAGCAGTACTTC.

This clone was seen a handful of times. The rearrangement uses TRBV28 and TRBJ2-7; a possible D gene is TRBD1 (6 bases). CDR1 and CDR2 from the germline V gene are MDHEN and SYDVKM. Trimming stripped 1 base from V and 3 bases from J, with 28 bases between. The CDR3 is 20 residues long. CDR3 sequence (DNA): TGTGCCAGCAGTTTATTAATGTGGGGGCCAATTCCTAACCCGGACTACGAGCAGTACTTC. The encoded protein is CASSLLMWGPIPNPDYEQYF.

The V gene is TRBV28, the J gene TRBJ1-4, with TRBD1 identical over 8 bases. The CDR3 runs to 14 residues. The ends lost 5 bases at V and 7 bases at J; junction bases unmatched: 6. The germline V gene has CDR1 MDHEN and CDR2 SYDVKM. The CDR3 nucleotides read TGTGCCAGCAGTGCTACAGGGGGGGGTGAAAAACTGTTTTTT. This gives the protein CASSATGGGEKLFF.

V is TRBV6-6 and J is TRBJ2-2; 7 bases line up with TRBD1. Trimming removed 5 bases from V and 3 bases from J; junction bases left unmatched: 6. From germline, CDR1 is MNHNY and CDR2 SVGAGI (reference sequence). This CDR3 has 15 residues. The CDR3 reads CASSQTGLDTGELFF. CDR3 sequence (DNA): TGTGCCAGCAGTCAGACAGGGCTAGACACCGGGGAGCTGTTTTTT.

Here the CDR3 DNA reads TGTGCCACCAGCACAAGTTCCAGCTCTGGAAACACCATATATTTT. Its protein is CATSTSSSSGNTIYF. The rearrangement joins TRBV15 to TRBJ1-3; D remains unclear. The CDR3 sequence is 15 residues long. In germline, CDR1 is LNHNV, CDR2 YYDKDF (reference sequence). V was cut by 4 bases and J by 0 bases, with 10 bases left in between.

This chain connects TRBV10-3 to TRBJ2-3; the match to TRBD1 covers 10 bases. The trim removed 10 bases at V and 5 bases at J, leaving 9 bases unmatched. The germline V gene encodes CDR1 ENHRY and CDR2 SYGVKD. This CDR3 is built from 14 residues. The CDR3 DNA is TGTGCCACCCGGGGACAGGGGTTAGGAGATACGCAGTATTTT. Translating it yields CATRGQGLGDTQYF.

The chain employs TRBV27 and TRBJ1-5, with 9 positions matching TRBD1. Germline values: CDR1 MNHEY, CDR2 SMNVEV (reference sequence). This CDR3 comprises 18 residues. Trimming at V came to 6 bases and at J to 0 bases, leaving 12 bases not matched to a gene. CDR3 DNA: TGTGCCAGCAGGCCAGACAGGGGGGGAATGTATAGCAATCAGCCCCAGCATTTT. Translation: CASRPDRGGMYSNQPQHF.

The J gene is TRBJ2-2, the V gene TRBV4-3; D may be TRBD2 (6 bases). CDR3 size: 16 residues. V gave up 3 bases and J gave up 5 bases, with 16 bases separating them. Germline V gene sequence: CDR1 LGHNA, CDR2 YSLEER. The CDR3 here is CASSHLGGRITGELFF. The CDR3 bases are TGCGCCAGCAGCCATCTGGGGGGAAGGATAACCGGGGAGCTGTTTTTT.

The chain has TRBV27 and TRBJ2-7, with TRBD1 matching 8 bases. The germline V gene encodes CDR1 MNHEY and CDR2 SMNVEV (reference sequence). This CDR3 has 15 amino acids. After removal of 2 bases from V and 2 bases from J, the junction contained 5 bases not matched to a gene. CDR3 DNA: TGTGCCAGCAGTTTAACCGCGACAGGGGCCTACGAGCAGTACTTC. It specifies CASSLTATGAYEQYF.

The chain is built from TRBV15 and TRBJ2-3, with a tentative D call TRBD1 (5 bases). The length of the CDR3 is 16 residues. V lost 0 bases, J lost 4 bases, and 14 bases lay in between. Germline V gene data show CDR1 as LNHNV and CDR2 as YYDKDF (reference sequence). CDR3 bases: TGTGCCACCAGCAGAGATGCCGTTAGGGGTGCAGATACGCAGTATTTT. It codes for CATSRDAVRGADTQYF. Full variable domain (rest looked up from reference TRBV15 and TRBJ2-3): DAMVIQNPRYQVTQFGKPVTLSCSQTLNHNVMYWYQQKSSQAPKLLFHYYDKDFNNEADTPDNFQSRRPNTSFCFLDIRSPGLGDTAMYLCATSRDAVRGADTQYFGPGTRLTVL.

The chain carries TRBV28 and TRBJ2-7, with 7 positions matching TRBD2. V trimming: 6 bases; J trimming: 2 bases; junction bases outside the gene matches: 19. This CDR3 region has 18 residues. Germline CDR1 MDHEN, CDR2 SYDVKM. CDR3 amino acids: CASRVASGSAFSPYEQYF. CDR3 coding DNA: TGTGCCAGCAGGGTAGCTAGCGGTTCAGCGTTCAGCCCCTACGAGCAGTACTTC.

The V call is TRBV28, the J call TRBJ2-6; 7 bases are a match to TRBD1. Unmatched junction bases numbered 8, after V lost 3 bases and J lost 3 bases. Germline CDR1 MDHEN, CDR2 SYDVKM. The CDR3 length is 17 residues. The CDR3 protein is CASSLAGGSRGANVLTF. DNA of the CDR3: TGTGCCAGCAGTTTGGCAGGGGGTTCTCGTGGGGCCAACGTCCTGACTTTC.

This chain joins TRBV6-5 and TRBJ1-6, with 11 bases matching TRBD1. V shed 0 bases, J shed 10 bases, and the junction held 5 bases outside the gene matches. This CDR3 spans 16 amino acids. Germline V gene sequence: CDR1 MNHEY, CDR2 SVGAGI. The CDR3 DNA reads TGTGCCAGCAGTTACTCAAGGACAGGGGGCGGGTCACCCCTCCACTTT. Translated: CASSYSRTGGGSPLHF.

The chain links TRBV7-2 to TRBJ2-1; D gene uncertain. V lost 0 bases to trimming and J lost 5 bases, with 5 bases between them. CDR3 length equals 13 residues. Germline CDR1 reads SGHTA; CDR2 reads FQGNSA. CDR3 DNA: TGTGCCAGCAGCTTAGCCAGGAACAATGAGCAGTTCTTC. Translating it yields CASSLARNNEQFF.

Written as DNA, the CDR3 is TGTGCCAGCGCAGGGGTTAATTACGAGCAGTACTTC. It codes for CASAGVNYEQYF. The chain joins TRBV6-5 to TRBJ2-7; possible D gene TRBD1, 6 bases. The CDR3 has 12 residues. V shed 8 bases and J shed 4 bases, with 12 bases lying between them. Germline V gives CDR1 MNHEY, CDR2 SVGAGI.

The chain uses TRBV5-6 and TRBJ2-7; 8 nucleotides align to TRBD1. Germline values: CDR1 SGHDT, CDR2 YYEEEE. The V gene end was trimmed by 1 base and the J gene end by 6 bases; junction bases not matched to a gene: 6. The CDR3 totals 14 residues. The CDR3 DNA is TGTGCCAGCAGCTTGTTTGGACAGGGAGGCGAGCAGTACTTC. Translated: CASSLFGQGGEQYF.